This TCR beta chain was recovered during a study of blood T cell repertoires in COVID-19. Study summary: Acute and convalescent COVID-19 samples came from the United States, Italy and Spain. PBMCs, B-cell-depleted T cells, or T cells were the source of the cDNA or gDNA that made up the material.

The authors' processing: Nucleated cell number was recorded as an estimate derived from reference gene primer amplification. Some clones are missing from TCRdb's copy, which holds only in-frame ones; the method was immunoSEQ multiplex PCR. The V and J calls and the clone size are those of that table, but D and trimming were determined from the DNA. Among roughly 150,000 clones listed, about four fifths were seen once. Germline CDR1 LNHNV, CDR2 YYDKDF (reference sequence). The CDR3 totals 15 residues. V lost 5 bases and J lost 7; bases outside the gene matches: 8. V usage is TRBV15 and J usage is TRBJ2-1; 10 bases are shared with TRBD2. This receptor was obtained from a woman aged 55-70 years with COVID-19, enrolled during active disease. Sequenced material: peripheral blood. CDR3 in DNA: TGTGCCACCAGCTCATCAAAAGCGGGAGGGAATGAGCAGTTCTTC. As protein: CATSSSKAGGNEQFF.